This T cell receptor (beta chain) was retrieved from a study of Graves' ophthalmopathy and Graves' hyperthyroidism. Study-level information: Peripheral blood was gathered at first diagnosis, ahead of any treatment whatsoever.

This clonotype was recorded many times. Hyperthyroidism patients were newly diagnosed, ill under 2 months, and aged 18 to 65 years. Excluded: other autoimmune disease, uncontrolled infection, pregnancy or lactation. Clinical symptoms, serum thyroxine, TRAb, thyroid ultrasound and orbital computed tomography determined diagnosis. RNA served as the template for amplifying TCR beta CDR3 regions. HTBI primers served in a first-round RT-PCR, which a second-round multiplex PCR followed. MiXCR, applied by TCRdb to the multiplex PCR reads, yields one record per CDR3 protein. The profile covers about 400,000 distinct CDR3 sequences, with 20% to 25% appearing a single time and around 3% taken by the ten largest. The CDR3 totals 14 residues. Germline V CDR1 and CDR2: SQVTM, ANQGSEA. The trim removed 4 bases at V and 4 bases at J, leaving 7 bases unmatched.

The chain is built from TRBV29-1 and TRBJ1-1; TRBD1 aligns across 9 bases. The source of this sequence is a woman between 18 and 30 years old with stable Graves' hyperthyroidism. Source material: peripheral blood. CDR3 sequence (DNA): TGCAGCGTTGCTCTGACAGGGGGAAGCACTGAAGCTTTCTTT. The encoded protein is CSVALTGGSTEAFF.